Listed below are T cell receptor beta chains from one sample, sequenced in a study of somatic mutations in cytotoxic T cells in rheumatoid arthritis. Produced via immunoSEQ multiplex PCR; TCRdb's table is partial and in-frame only. The table includes under 20,000 clones, just under 75% detected once. Material for sequencing was CD8+ T cells sorted from blood. The receptors shown here come from an adult with rheumatoid arthritis. Both conserved end residues are part of each CDR3. The D gene is left open where the match is weak. Size tells how often a clone was seen (once, few, many) or the class of an expanded clone, and some rows leave it out.

D gene	clone size	V gene	J gene	CDR3 protein	CDR3 DNA
-	-	TRBV12-2	TRBJ2-5	CARRGHGLAGGLIWETQYF	TGTGCAAGGCGCGGGCATGGACTAGCGGGGGGTTTAATCTGGGAGACCCAGTACTTC
TRBD1	-	TRBV27	TRBJ2-3	CASSQTGVADTQYF	TGTGCCAGCAGTCAAACAGGGGTTGCAGATACGCAGTATTTT
TRBD2	-	TRBV5-1	TRBJ2-7	CASSLGAGGTYEQYF	TGCGCCAGCAGCTTGGGGGCGGGAGGCACCTACGAGCAGTACTTC
-	-	TRBV19	TRBJ2-1	CASSPGDPHNEQFF	TGTGCCAGTAGTCCCGGGGACCCACACAATGAGCAGTTCTTC
-	once	TRBV10-2	TRBJ2-1	CASSESFWTENNEQFF	TGCGCCAGCAGTGAGTCGTTCTGGACAGAGAACAATGAGCAGTTCTTC
-	once	TRBV7-9	TRBJ2-1	CASRDESSYNEQFF	TGTGCCAGCAGGGACGAGAGCTCCTACAATGAGCAGTTCTTC
-	-	TRBV23-1	TRBJ2-5	CASRRTIQETQYF	TGCGCCAGCAGACGGACAATCCAAGAGACCCAGTACTTC
-	-	TRBV11-3	TRBJ2-1	CASSLGRGPGDEQFF	TGTGCCAGCAGCTTAGGGCGGGGGCCTGGGGATGAGCAGTTCTTC
-	-	TRBV19	TRBJ2-1	CASSLRGNEQFF	TGTGCCAGTAGTCTCAGGGGCAATGAGCAGTTCTTC
TRBD2	-	TRBV6-5	TRBJ2-2	CASSYPLAGGPGELFF	TGTGCCAGCAGTTACCCCCTAGCGGGGGGGCCCGGGGAGCTGTTTTTT
TRBD1	once	TRBV6-1	TRBJ2-7	CASIMDRGSYEQYF	TGTGCCAGCATTATGGACAGGGGCTCCTACGAGCAGTACTTC
-	-	TRBV30	TRBJ2-5	CAWEEETQYF	TGTGCCTGGGAAGAAGAGACCCAGTACTTC
-	-	TRBV15	TRBJ2-3	CATSHLVRDDLLTQYF	TGTGCCACCAGCCACTTGGTCCGGGACGATCTCCTTACGCAGTATTTT
-	-	TRBV9	TRBJ2-4	CASSPGGGNIQYF	TGTGCCAGCAGCCCCGGGGGTGGGAACATTCAGTACTTC
TRBD1	-	TRBV23-1	TRBJ2-1	CASSQDRGWRDNEQFF	TGCGCCAGCAGCCAGGACAGGGGATGGAGAGACAATGAGCAGTTCTTC
TRBD2	-	TRBV11-2	TRBJ2-1	CASSWAGGAYNEQFF	TGTGCCAGCAGCTGGGCGGGAGGCGCCTACAATGAGCAGTTCTTC
-	medium-sized	TRBV6-1	TRBJ1-5	CASSEAGGVQPQHF	TGTGCCAGCAGTGAAGCGGGAGGGGTTCAGCCCCAGCATTTT
-	-	TRBV7-8	TRBJ1-5	CASSLITLVDGNQPQHF	TGTGCCAGCAGCTTAATTACCCTTGTCGATGGCAATCAGCCCCAGCATTTT
-	-	TRBV5-1	TRBJ1-4	CASRPTGTDNEKLFF	TGCGCCAGCAGACCTACCGGGACTGACAATGAAAAACTGTTTTTT
-	-	TRBV4-1	TRBJ2-7	CASSEGSGDRAYEQYF	TGCGCCAGCAGCGAAGGGTCCGGAGACAGAGCCTACGAGCAGTACTTC
TRBD2	medium-sized	TRBV5-1	TRBJ2-1	CASWREGLDEQFF	TGCGCCAGTTGGCGGGAGGGCTTGGATGAGCAGTTCTTC
TRBD2	-	TRBV7-6	TRBJ2-7	CASSLTGLAGGRTYEQYF	TGTGCCAGCAGCCTAACGGGACTAGCGGGAGGGAGGACCTACGAGCAGTACTTC
-	-	TRBV29-1	TRBJ2-3	CSVKPGGTDTQYF	TGCAGCGTGAAACCTGGAGGCACAGATACGCAGTATTTT
-	few	TRBV7-5	TRBJ2-7	CVRSFDRGKPSYEQYF	TGTGTCAGAAGCTTCGATCGGGGGAAACCTTCCTACGAGCAGTACTTC
-	-	TRBV7-9	TRBJ2-2	CASSPSLFGELFF	TGTGCCAGCAGCCCCAGCCTGTTCGGGGAGCTGTTTTTT
TRBD1	few	TRBV7-9	TRBJ1-2	CASSLGDRTNGYTF	TGTGCCAGCAGCTTAGGGGACAGGACGAACGGCTACACCTTC
TRBD1	-	TRBV6-1	TRBJ1-1	CASSEDGTGGTEAFF	TGTGCCAGCAGTGAAGACGGGACAGGGGGCACTGAAGCTTTCTTT
TRBD1	-	TRBV10-2	TRBJ2-7	CASSRQGTYEQYF	TGCGCCAGCAGTAGACAGGGGACCTACGAGCAGTACTTC
TRBD1	once	TRBV28	TRBJ1-2	CASSLGDRSYGYTF	TGTGCCAGCAGTTTAGGGGACAGGTCCTATGGCTACACCTTC
TRBD2	-	TRBV5-1	TRBJ2-3	CASSLDPGTGLAIDTQYF	TGCGCCAGCAGCTTGGATCCAGGGACGGGACTAGCAATAGATACGCAGTATTTT
TRBD1	-	TRBV19	TRBJ1-3	CASSGTVGNTIYF	TGTGCCAGCTCCGGGACAGTTGGAAACACCATATATTTT
-	-	TRBV7-9	TRBJ2-2	CASSFDSTGELFF	TGTGCCAGCAGCTTCGACAGTACCGGGGAGCTGTTTTTT
-	-	TRBV6-5	TRBJ1-5	CASMDYKGSNQPQHF	TGTGCCAGCATGGATTACAAGGGATCTAATCAGCCCCAGCATTTT
-	-	TRBV29-1	TRBJ2-6	CSVSLSGANVPTF	TGCAGCGTTTCCCTCTCTGGGGCCAACGTCCCGACTTTC
-	medium-sized	TRBV6-1	TRBJ2-1	CASSAGEMDEQFF	TGTGCCAGCAGTGCGGGAGAGATGGATGAGCAGTTCTTC
TRBD1	-	TRBV2	TRBJ1-2	CASSESTGADYGYTF	TGTGCCAGCAGTGAATCGACAGGGGCCGACTATGGCTACACCTTC
TRBD1	-	TRBV13	TRBJ2-7	CASSLQGQGWNEQYF	TGTGCCAGCAGCTTACAGGGACAGGGGTGGAACGAGCAGTACTTC
-	-	TRBV5-8	TRBJ2-1	CASSLVPVWGNEQFF	TGTGCCAGCAGCTTGGTTCCAGTTTGGGGCAATGAGCAGTTCTTC
TRBD1	-	TRBV28	TRBJ1-1	CASSPRDRGENTEAFF	TGTGCCAGCAGCCCTAGAGACAGGGGAGAGAACACTGAAGCTTTCTTT
TRBD2	-	TRBV10-2	TRBJ2-7	CASHSGYGNEQYF	TGCGCCAGCCATAGCGGGTACGGGAACGAGCAGTACTTC
TRBD2	-	TRBV13	TRBJ2-5	CASSFLSGGETQYF	TGTGCCAGCAGCTTTTTGTCGGGGGGAGAGACCCAGTACTTC
-	once	TRBV4-2	TRBJ2-1	CASSQELLDNEQFF	TGTGCCAGCAGCCAAGAACTACTCGACAATGAGCAGTTCTTC
-	-	TRBV4-2	TRBJ2-7	CASSQGRQTYEQYF	TGTGCCAGCAGCCAAGGGCGACAGACCTACGAGCAGTACTTC
-	-	TRBV6-1	TRBJ1-1	CAAWGENTEAFF	TGTGCCGCTTGGGGGGAGAACACTGAAGCTTTCTTT
-	-	TRBV11-2	TRBJ2-1	CASTFLSSYNEQFF	TGTGCCAGCACCTTCCTGAGCTCCTACAATGAGCAGTTCTTC
TRBD1	-	TRBV28	TRBJ1-1	CASSPGGWGTEAFF	TGTGCCAGCAGCCCAGGGGGCTGGGGCACTGAAGCTTTCTTT
-	-	TRBV4-1	TRBJ1-1	CASSQGADQAFF	TGCGCCAGCAGCCAAGGCGCGGACCAAGCTTTCTTT
TRBD1	once	TRBV5-4	TRBJ2-2	CASSRGQVAGELFF	TGTGCCAGCAGTCGTGGACAGGTCGCCGGGGAGCTGTTTTTT
TRBD2	-	TRBV6-6	TRBJ2-1	CASRGLADNEQFF	TGTGCCAGCAGGGGACTAGCGGACAATGAGCAGTTCTTC
-	few	TRBV19	TRBJ1-6	CASSIRDSNSPLHF	TGTGCCAGTAGTATTCGCGATTCAAATTCACCCCTCCACTTT
-	-	TRBV6-4	TRBJ2-3	CASSEREGTTDTQYF	TGTGCCAGCAGTGAACGCGAGGGGACCACAGATACGCAGTATTTT
-	-	TRBV14	TRBJ1-5	CASSQGYGQPQHF	TGTGCCAGCAGCCAAGGGTATGGTCAGCCCCAGCATTTT
-	few	TRBV4-1	TRBJ1-1	CASSMGNLNTEAFF	TGCGCCAGCAGCATGGGGAACTTGAACACTGAAGCTTTCTTT